This TCR beta chain derives from a study of blood T cell repertoires in COVID-19. Trimming took off 2 bases at V and 5 bases at J, with 6 bases between the two ends. The CDR3 totals 12 residues. This table comes from immunoSEQ multiplex PCR, and its TCRdb copy is limited to in-frame clones, with some not included. In the table there are fewer than 450,000 clones, about 87% of which are singletons. This TCR came from a woman aged 45-65 years with COVID-19, enrolled during active disease. The chain recombines TRBV12-3 or TRBV12-4 with TRBJ2-5; no clear D. The source material was peripheral blood. The CDR3 loop is CASSLIRETQYF. The CDR3 DNA reads TGTGCCAGCAGTTTAATCAGGGAGACCCAGTACTTC.